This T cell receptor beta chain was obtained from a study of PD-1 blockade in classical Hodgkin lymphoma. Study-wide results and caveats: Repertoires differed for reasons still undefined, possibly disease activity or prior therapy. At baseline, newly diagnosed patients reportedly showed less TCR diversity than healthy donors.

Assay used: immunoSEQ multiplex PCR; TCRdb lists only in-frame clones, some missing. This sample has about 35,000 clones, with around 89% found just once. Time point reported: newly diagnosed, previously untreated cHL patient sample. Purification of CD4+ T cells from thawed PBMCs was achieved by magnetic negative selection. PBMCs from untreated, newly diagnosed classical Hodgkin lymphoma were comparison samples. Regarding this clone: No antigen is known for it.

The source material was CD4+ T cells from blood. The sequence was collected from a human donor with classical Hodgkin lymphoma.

CDR3 DNA: TGTGCCAGTACCCGGGAATTCGGGTACTATGGCTACACCTTC. It translates to CASTREFGYYGYTF. The rearrangement joins TRBV19 to TRBJ1-2; D unclear. V was pared by 7 bases and J by 3 bases, with 15 bases between. Germline loops: CDR1 LNHDA, CDR2 SQIVND (reference sequence). The CDR3 length is 14 residues. Variable domain in full (rest from reference TRBV19 and TRBJ1-2): DGGITQSPKYLFRKEGQNVTLSCEQNLNHDAMYWYRQDPGQGLRLIYYSQIVNDFQKGDIAEGYSVSREKKESFPLTVTSAQKNPTAFYLCASTREFGYYGYTFGSGTRLTVV.